The entry below describes one T cell receptor beta chain. The target of this receptor is not known. The record has no base qualities; no much larger clone is one base away. The sample is drawn from a study of blood T cell repertoires in COVID-19 (dated by TCRdb to about 2020). Turning to the overall study: Samples from collaborators originated in the United States, Italy and Spain and spanned both the acute and convalescent phases of COVID-19. A freely available public database, intended as a resource for researchers studying the immune response to SARS-CoV-2, is where the repertoires were released. Samples came from the ongoing ImmuneRACE study (first 160 participants) plus 1,254 subjects from 6 global collaborators. Where available, HLA class I and class II types were obtained from metadata supplied by the sample provider rather than from assay-based typing. The prospective study material was composed of cDNA or gDNA derived from T cells, B-cell-depleted T cells, or PBMCs. The dataset comprised deeply sampled blood TCRbeta repertoires from subjects exposed to, actively infected with, or recovered from COVID-19. Sample metadata almost always included a de-identified subject ID, COVID-19 status, age in years and sex. What the work shows at the level of the full study, not this receptor alone: The amount of clinical and demographic metadata varied by source and participant and was provided uncurated.

TCRbeta CDR3 regions were amplified from genomic DNA using the immunoSEQ Assay, a bias-controlled multiplex PCR. In the source study's methods: The number of nucleated cells in each sample was estimated by amplification of reference gene primers within the assay. To quantify the absolute abundance of each unique TCRbeta CDR3 rearrangement, sequence reads were collapsed and filtered. For each sample, productive Simpson clonality was calculated by taking the square root of Simpson's diversity index across productive rearrangements. TCRdb re-hosts the immuneACCESS table, in-frame sequences only. Its copies lack some clones; in the studies checked, an unresolved V gene accounts for under half of them, and the cause for the rest is not known. The D gene and trimming were derived from the DNA, and the V and J assignments and clone size from that table. The sample data list roughly 140,000 clones, and about 80% of these were observed just once. The ten largest clones take up around 7.1% of the sample.

Enrolling through a virtual design, the prospective study's participants ranged in age from about 18 to 100 years and lived across roughly 24 United States geographic areas. Cohort assignment in the prospective study relied on participant-reported clinical history from a screening survey and a study questionnaire. ImmuneRACE Cohort 3 recovered participants were defined by two consecutive negative NP/OP PCR tests, healthcare professional clearance, or symptom resolution. In the prospective study, mobile phlebotomists collected whole blood, serum and a nasopharyngeal or oropharyngeal swab from each participant. Additional blood draws and questionnaires over an approximately 2-month period could optionally be provided by prospective study participants. Blood samples from the prospective study were shipped frozen or at room temperature prior to DNA extraction. Inclusive of the bounding cysteine and phenylalanine, the CDR3 is 15 residues long. The retained sequence is limited to the CDR3, 45 bases, with the frame set at the first base. CDR1 and CDR2, per the germline V gene (reference sequence), are LNHDA and SQIVND. Here V drops 5 bases and J drops 6 bases, and the junction holds 8 bases not matched to any gene.

The sequenced sample consisted of PBMCs or T cells enriched from blood (not recorded which). The sequence links TRBV19 to TRBJ1-1; the central 11 bases match TRBD1. The TCR originated in a middle-aged man who had recovered from COVID-19. The CDR3 reads as follows: CASSPRTGGMAEAFF. The sequenced DNA is TGTGCCAGTAGTCCTAGGACAGGGGGCATGGCTGAAGCTTTCTTT.